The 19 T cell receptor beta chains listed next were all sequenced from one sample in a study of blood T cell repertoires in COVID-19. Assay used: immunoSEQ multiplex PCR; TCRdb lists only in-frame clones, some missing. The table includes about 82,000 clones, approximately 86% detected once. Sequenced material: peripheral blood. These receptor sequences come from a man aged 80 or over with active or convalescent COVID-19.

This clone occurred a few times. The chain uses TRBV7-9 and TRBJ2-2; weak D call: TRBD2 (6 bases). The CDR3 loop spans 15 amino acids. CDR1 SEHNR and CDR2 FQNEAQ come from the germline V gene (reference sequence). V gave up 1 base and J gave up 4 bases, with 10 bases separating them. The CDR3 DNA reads TGTGCCAGCAGCTTAGTTGGGGGGATCACCGGGGAGCTGTTTTTT. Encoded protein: CASSLVGGITGELFF.

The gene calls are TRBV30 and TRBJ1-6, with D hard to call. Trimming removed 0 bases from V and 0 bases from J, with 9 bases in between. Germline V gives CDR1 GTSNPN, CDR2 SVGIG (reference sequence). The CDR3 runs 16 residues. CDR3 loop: CAWSVEGYSYNSPLHF. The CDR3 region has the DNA TGTGCCTGGAGTGTAGAGGGTTACTCCTATAATTCACCCCTCCACTTT.

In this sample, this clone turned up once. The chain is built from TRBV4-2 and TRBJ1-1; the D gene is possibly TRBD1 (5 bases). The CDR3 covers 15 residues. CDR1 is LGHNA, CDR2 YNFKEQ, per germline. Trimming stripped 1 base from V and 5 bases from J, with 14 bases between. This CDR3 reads CASSQGEGRTTEAFF. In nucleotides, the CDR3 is TGTGCCAGCAGCCAAGGGGAGGGGCGAACGACTGAAGCTTTCTTT.

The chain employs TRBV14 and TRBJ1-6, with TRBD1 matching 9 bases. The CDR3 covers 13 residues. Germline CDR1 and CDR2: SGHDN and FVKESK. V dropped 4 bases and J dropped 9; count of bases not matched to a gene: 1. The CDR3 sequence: CASSRTGVSPLHF. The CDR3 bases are TGTGCCAGCAGCCGGACAGGGGTTTCACCCCTCCACTTT.

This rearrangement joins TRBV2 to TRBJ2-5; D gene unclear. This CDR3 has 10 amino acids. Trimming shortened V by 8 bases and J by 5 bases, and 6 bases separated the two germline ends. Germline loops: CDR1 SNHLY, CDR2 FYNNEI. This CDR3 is CASRRETQYF. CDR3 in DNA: TGTGCCAGCCGGCGGGAGACCCAGTACTTC.

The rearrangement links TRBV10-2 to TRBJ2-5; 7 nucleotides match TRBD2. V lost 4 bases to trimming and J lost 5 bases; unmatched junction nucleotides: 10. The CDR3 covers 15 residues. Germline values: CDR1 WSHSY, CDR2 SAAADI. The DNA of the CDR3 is TGCGCCAGCAGTGGCCAGCGGGAAATGCGGGAGACCCAGTACTTC. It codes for CASSGQREMRETQYF.

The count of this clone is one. CDR3 nucleotides: TGTGCCAGTAGTATGCAGGGGGTGAACACCGGGGAGCTGTTTTTT. It is translated as CASSMQGVNTGELFF. V usage is TRBV19 and J usage is TRBJ2-2; 7 bases map to TRBD1. CDR3 length: 15 residues. CDR1 LNHDA and CDR2 SQIVND come from the germline V gene (reference sequence). V lost 3 bases to trimming and J lost 1 base; unmatched junction nucleotides: 2.

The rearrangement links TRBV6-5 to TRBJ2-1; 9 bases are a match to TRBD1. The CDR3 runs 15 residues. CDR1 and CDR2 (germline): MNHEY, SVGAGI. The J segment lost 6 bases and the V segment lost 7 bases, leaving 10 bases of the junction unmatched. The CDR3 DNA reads TGTGCCAGCACTCGCCGGGACAGGGCCGTCAATGAGCAGTTCTTC. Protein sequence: CASTRRDRAVNEQFF.

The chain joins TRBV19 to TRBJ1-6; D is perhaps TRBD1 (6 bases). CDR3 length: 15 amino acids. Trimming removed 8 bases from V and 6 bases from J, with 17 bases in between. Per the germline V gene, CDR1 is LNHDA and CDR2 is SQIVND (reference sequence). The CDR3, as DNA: TGTGCCAGTGACGAGACAGGAATTGCTAATTCACCCCTCCACTTT. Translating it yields CASDETGIANSPLHF. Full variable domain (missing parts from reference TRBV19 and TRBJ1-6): DGGITQSPKYLFRKEGQNVTLSCEQNLNHDAMYWYRQDPGQGLRLIYYSQIVNDFQKGDIAEGYSVSREKKESFPLTVTSAQKNPTAFYLCASDETGIANSPLHFGNGTRLTVT.

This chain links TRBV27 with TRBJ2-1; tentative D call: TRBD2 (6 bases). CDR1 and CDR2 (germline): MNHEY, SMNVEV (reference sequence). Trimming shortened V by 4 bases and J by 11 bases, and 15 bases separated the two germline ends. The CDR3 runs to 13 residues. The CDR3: CASSYWASVQQFF. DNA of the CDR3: TGTGCCAGCAGTTATTGGGCTAGCGTCCAGCAGTTCTTC.

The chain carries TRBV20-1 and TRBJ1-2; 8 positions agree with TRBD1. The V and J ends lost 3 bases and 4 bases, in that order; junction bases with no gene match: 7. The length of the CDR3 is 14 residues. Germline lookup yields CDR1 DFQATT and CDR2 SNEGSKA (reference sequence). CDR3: CSASPRQGTYGYTF. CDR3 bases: TGCAGTGCTAGTCCCCGACAGGGGACCTATGGCTACACCTTC.

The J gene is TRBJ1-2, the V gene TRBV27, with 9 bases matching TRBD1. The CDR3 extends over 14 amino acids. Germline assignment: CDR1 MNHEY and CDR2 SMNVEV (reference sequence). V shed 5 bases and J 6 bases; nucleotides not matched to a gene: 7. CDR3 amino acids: CASSKRGQGDGYTF. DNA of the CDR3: TGTGCCAGCAGTAAAAGGGGACAGGGAGATGGCTACACCTTC.

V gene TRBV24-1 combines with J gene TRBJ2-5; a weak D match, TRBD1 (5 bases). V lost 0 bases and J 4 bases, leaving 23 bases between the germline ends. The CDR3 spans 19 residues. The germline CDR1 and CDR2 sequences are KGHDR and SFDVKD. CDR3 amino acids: CATSDLHGADTTTRETQYF. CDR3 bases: TGTGCCACCAGTGATTTGCATGGGGCAGACACCACCACTCGAGAGACCCAGTACTTC.

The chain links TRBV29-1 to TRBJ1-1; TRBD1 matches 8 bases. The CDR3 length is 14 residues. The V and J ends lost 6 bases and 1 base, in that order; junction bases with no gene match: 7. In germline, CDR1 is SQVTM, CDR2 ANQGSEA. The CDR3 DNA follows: TGCAGCGTCCTTCAGGGGGCCAGGAACACTGAAGCTTTCTTT. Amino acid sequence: CSVLQGARNTEAFF.

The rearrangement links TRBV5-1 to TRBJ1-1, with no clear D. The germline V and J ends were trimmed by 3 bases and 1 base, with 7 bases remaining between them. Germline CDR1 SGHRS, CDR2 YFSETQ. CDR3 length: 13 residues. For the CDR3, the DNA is TGCGCCAGCAGCTCAGACACGAACACTGAAGCTTTCTTT. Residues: CASSSDTNTEAFF.

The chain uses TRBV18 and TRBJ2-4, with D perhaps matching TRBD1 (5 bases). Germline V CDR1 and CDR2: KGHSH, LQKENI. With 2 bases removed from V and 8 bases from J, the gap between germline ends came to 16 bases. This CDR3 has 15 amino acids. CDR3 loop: CASSPAPGILDIQYF. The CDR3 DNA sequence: TGTGCCAGCTCACCAGCCCCAGGGATCTTAGACATTCAGTACTTC.

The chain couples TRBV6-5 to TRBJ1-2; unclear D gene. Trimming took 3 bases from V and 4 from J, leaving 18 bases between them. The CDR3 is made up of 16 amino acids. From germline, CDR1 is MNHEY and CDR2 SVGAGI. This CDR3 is CASSYSLDPAIYGYTF. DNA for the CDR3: TGTGCCAGCAGTTATTCCTTAGATCCAGCGATCTATGGCTACACCTTC.

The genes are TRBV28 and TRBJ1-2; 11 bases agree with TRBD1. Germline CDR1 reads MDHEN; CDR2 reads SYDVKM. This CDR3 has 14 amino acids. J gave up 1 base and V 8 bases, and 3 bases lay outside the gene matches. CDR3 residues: CASGTGGDNYGYTF. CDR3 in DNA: TGTGCCAGCGGGACAGGGGGAGATAACTATGGCTACACCTTC.

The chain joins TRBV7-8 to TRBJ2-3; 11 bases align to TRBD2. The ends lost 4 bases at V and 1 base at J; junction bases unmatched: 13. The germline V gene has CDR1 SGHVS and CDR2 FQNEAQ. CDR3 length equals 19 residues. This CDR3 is CASSSKALAGVLGTDTQYF. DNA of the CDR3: TGTGCCAGCAGCTCTAAGGCACTAGCGGGAGTGTTGGGCACAGATACGCAGTATTTT.